Here is one T cell receptor beta chain with its context. Its antigen is currently unknown. Amplification used 60 Vbeta primers and 13 Jbeta primers. Measured with immunoSEQ multiplex PCR; TCRdb has only the in-frame clones, and not every one. The profile shows roughly 62,000 clones, just under 75% of them singletons. Each donor was nominally healthy when sampled (though unrecorded immune exposures were likely). These data come from a study of cytomegalovirus exposure and HLA in healthy donors. Overall study results and limits: The authors assumed roughly uniform sequencing depth across donors for presence/absence analyses.

The sample was PBMCs. This receptor was taken from a woman aged 25 to 39 in good health and CMV-seronegative.

CDR3: CASSTRRVAVTPVAGELFF. The CDR3 DNA reads as TGTGCCAGCAGCACGCGGCGTGTCGCTGTAACCCCGGTCGCCGGGGAGCTGTTTTTT. The chain has TRBV7-9 and TRBJ2-2; D ambiguous. V lost 5 bases, J lost 6 bases, and 28 bases lay in between. Germline loops: CDR1 SEHNR, CDR2 FQNEAQ (reference sequence). The CDR3 has 19 amino acids.